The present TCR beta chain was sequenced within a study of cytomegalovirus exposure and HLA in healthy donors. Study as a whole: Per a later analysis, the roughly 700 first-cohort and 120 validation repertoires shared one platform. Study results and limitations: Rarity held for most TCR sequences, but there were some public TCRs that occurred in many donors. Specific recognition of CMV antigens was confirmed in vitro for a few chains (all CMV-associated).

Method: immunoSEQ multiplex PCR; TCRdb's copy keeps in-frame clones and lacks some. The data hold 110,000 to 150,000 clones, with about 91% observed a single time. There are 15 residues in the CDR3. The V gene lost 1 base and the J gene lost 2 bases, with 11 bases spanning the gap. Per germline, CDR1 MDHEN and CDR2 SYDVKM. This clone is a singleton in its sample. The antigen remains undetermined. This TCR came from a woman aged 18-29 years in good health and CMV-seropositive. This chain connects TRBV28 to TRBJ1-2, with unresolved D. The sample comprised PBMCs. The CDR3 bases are TGTGCCAGCAGTTTATCAGGTCGGCTGAACTATGGCTACACCTTC. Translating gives CASSLSGRLNYGYTF.